This TCR beta chain was sequenced during a study of T cell responses to AZD1222 COVID-19 vaccine. Between the trimmed V and J ends, which lost 4 bases and 5 bases, there was a span of 12 bases. The CDR3 is 13 amino acids. Germline V gene data show CDR1 as SGHRS and CDR2 as YFSETQ. Clones were read by immunoSEQ multiplex PCR, and TCRdb kept only the in-frame ones, dropping some. The sample lists 75,000 to 100,000 clones; roughly nine tenths were seen once. The input for sequencing was peripheral blood, taken 28 days after the second AZD1222 dose. V usage is TRBV5-1 and J usage is TRBJ1-2; D gene ambiguous. This receptor was taken from an adult who received the AZD1222 COVID-19 vaccine. The CDR3 spells CASSPGNRYGYTF. The CDR3 DNA follows: TGCGCCAGCAGCCCGGGGAATCGGTATGGCTACACCTTC.